The following is a T cell receptor (beta chain) sequence with its context. This CDR3 has 15 residues. Unmatched junction bases numbered 8, after V lost 9 bases and J lost 1 base. CDR1 and CDR2 from the germline V gene are ENHRY and SYGVKD. This record comes from a study of blood T cell repertoires in COVID-19. Symptom resolution, clearance, or two negative PCRs marked the recovered donors of Cohort 3. Profiling relied on immunoSEQ multiplex PCR, and the TCRdb table lists in-frame clones only, not all of them. The repertoire holds about 370,000 clones, with around 91% as singletons. Sequencing used PBMCs or T cells enriched from blood (not recorded which). The sequence was obtained from a young man who had recovered from COVID-19. The chain couples TRBV10-3 to TRBJ2-2, with 7 bases that match TRBD1. CDR3 amino acids: CAIQRQGRNTGELFF. In DNA, the CDR3 is TGTGCCATACAAAGACAGGGCCGGAACACCGGGGAGCTGTTTTTT.